Each of the 18 T cell receptor beta chains below was sequenced from the same sample in a study of OX40 agonist ivuxolimab in advanced cancers. Data came from immunoSEQ multiplex PCR; TCRdb stores just in-frame clones and leaves some out. The sample has tens of thousands of clones, about 80% seen once; the top ten hold around 2.7%. This specimen consisted of CD4+ or CD8+ T cells sorted from blood, obtained in a trial of the OX40 agonist ivuxolimab. The receptor source for this set is an adult with an advanced solid tumor such as melanoma, head and neck, liver or kidney cancer.

The rearrangement uses TRBV11-2 and TRBJ1-1, with D possibly being TRBD1 (6 bases). The CDR3 covers 14 residues. V lost 1 base and J 1 base, leaving 7 bases between the germline ends. The germline V gene encodes CDR1 SGHAT and CDR2 FQNNGV. This chain's CDR3 is CASSLVQGNTEAFF. CDR3 sequence (DNA): TGTGCCAGCAGCTTAGTACAGGGGAACACTGAAGCTTTCTTT.

The CDR3 bases are TGTGCCAGCAGCTTAGCTGTGACCTACGAGCAGTACTTC. Translating it yields CASSLAVTYEQYF. The V gene is TRBV7-6, the J gene TRBJ2-7; D ambiguous. CDR1 and CDR2 (germline): SGHVS, FNYEAQ. Trimming stripped 0 bases from V and 2 bases from J, with 5 bases between. CDR3 size: 13 residues. Variable domain in full (rest from reference TRBV7-6 and TRBJ2-7): GAGVSQSPRYKVTKRGQDVALRCDPISGHVSLYWYRQALGQGPEFLTYFNYEAQQDKSGLPNDRFSAERPEGSISTLTIQRTEQRDSAMYRCASSLAVTYEQYFGPGTRLTVT.

This chain joins TRBV11-2 and TRBJ1-1, with D tentatively TRBD1 (6 bases). The CDR3 is 13 amino acids. CDR1 and CDR2 (germline): SGHAT, FQNNGV. Trimming took 5 bases from V and 5 from J, leaving 12 bases between them. In DNA form, the CDR3 reads TGTGCCAGCAGCATACAGGGAAGAACTGAAGCTTTCTTT. Translated: CASSIQGRTEAFF.

V gene TRBV5-4 combines with J gene TRBJ1-2; D unresolved. The CDR3 has 13 amino acids. Germline-derived CDR1 and CDR2 are SGHNT and YYREEE (reference sequence). V was pared by 0 bases and J by 5 bases, with 8 bases between. The CDR3 protein is CASSLEADYGYTF. CDR3 bases: TGTGCCAGCAGCTTGGAGGCTGATTATGGCTACACCTTC.

This chain links TRBV18 with TRBJ1-1; the D is unclear. Germline lookup yields CDR1 KGHSH and CDR2 LQKENI. The ends were cut back, 3 bases at V and 1 base at J, with 6 bases in the middle. The length of the CDR3 is 13 residues. For the CDR3, the DNA is TGTGCCAGCTCACCGGTGGAGAACACTGAAGCTTTCTTT. Translating gives CASSPVENTEAFF.

The chain uses TRBV9 and TRBJ2-1, with D hard to call. Germline assignment: CDR1 SGDLS and CDR2 YYNGEE. CDR3 size: 13 residues. Between the trimmed V and J ends, which lost 2 bases and 12 bases, there was a span of 15 bases. The CDR3 bases are TGTGCCAGCAGCGTGCAGGACCCCGAGGCGCAGTTCTTC. It encodes CASSVQDPEAQFF.

This sequence joins TRBV21-1 and TRBJ1-3; the table's D call TRBD1 went unverified against the DNA. TRBV21-1 corresponds to a pseudogene. This CDR3 has 18 amino acids. CDR3 sequence: CARVRVSSTLSSGNTIYF. The DNA for the CDR3 is TGTGCCAGGGTCAGGGTTTCCAGCACCCTGAGCTCTGGAAACACCATATATTTT.

Remarks on this clone: The same CDR3 arises from other DNA sequences in this sample as well. The gene calls are TRBV7-2 and TRBJ1-5; TRBD1 matches at 8 bases. The V segment lost 5 bases and the J segment 2 bases; nucleotides outside the gene matches: 8. Per the germline V gene, CDR1 is SGHTA and CDR2 is FQGNSA. This CDR3 comprises 16 residues. The CDR3 DNA is TGTGCCAGCAGCCTCAGGACAGGGCGAGGCAATCAGCCCCAGCATTTT. Translation: CASSLRTGRGNQPQHF.

The chain has TRBV9 and TRBJ1-2; perhaps TRBD1 as D (5 bases). The CDR3 is 14 residues long. Trimming removed 0 bases from V and 7 bases from J, with 13 bases in between. The germline V gene has CDR1 SGDLS and CDR2 YYNGEE. CDR3 amino acids: CASSVVEWGGGYTF. The CDR3 nucleotides are TGTGCCAGCAGCGTAGTGGAGTGGGGCGGTGGCTACACCTTC. Full variable domain (remainder filled in from reference TRBV9 and TRBJ1-2): DSGVTQTPKHLITATGQRVTLRCSPRSGDLSVYWYQQSLDQGLQFLIQYYNGEERAKGNILERFSAQQFPDLHSELNLSSLELGDSALYFCASSVVEWGGGYTFGSGTRLTVV.

DNA for the CDR3: TGTGCCAGCAGCTATACAGGGAAAGGAAACACCATATATTTT. It codes for CASSYTGKGNTIYF. The V and J genes are TRBV6-6 and TRBJ1-3, with a possible D match to TRBD1 (6 bases). Germline V gives CDR1 MNHNY, CDR2 SVGAGI (reference sequence). V lost 6 bases and J 4 bases, leaving 13 bases between the germline ends. This CDR3 has 14 amino acids.

This rearrangement joins TRBV7-9 to TRBJ2-7, with a tentative D call TRBD2 (6 bases). Germline CDR1 SEHNR, CDR2 FQNEAQ (reference sequence). Trimming cost V 5 bases and J 3 bases, with 17 bases left between them. The length of the CDR3 is 15 residues. This chain's CDR3 is CASSTGGAARYEQYF. The DNA for the CDR3 is TGTGCCAGCAGCACCGGCGGGGCAGCACGCTACGAGCAGTACTTC.

V gene TRBV11-2 combines with J gene TRBJ2-3, with 13 bases identical to TRBD2. Germline V gives CDR1 SGHAT, CDR2 FQNNGV. V was pared by 5 bases and J by 2 bases, with 4 bases of the junction left unmatched. The CDR3 spans 16 residues. The DNA for the CDR3 is TGTGCCAGCAGCCCGACTAGCGGGGGGATCACAGATACGCAGTATTTT. Its protein product is CASSPTSGGITDTQYF.

This clone occurred once. This chain links TRBV30 with TRBJ1-1; no firm D call. Germline loops: CDR1 GTSNPN, CDR2 SVGIG (reference sequence). The ends were cut back, 2 bases at V and 1 base at J, with 14 bases in the middle. CDR3 length equals 15 residues. CDR3 loop: CAWSNPRTGNTEAFF. The CDR3 DNA reads as TGTGCCTGGAGTAACCCTAGGACGGGGAACACTGAAGCTTTCTTT.

This clone was seen a single time. The V call is TRBV7-9, the J call TRBJ1-2; TRBD1 is a possible D gene (6 bases). Germline CDR1 reads SEHNR; CDR2 reads FQNEAQ (reference sequence). V dropped 1 base and J dropped 2 bases, with 8 bases sitting between them. The CDR3 sequence is 14 residues long. CDR3 sequence reads: CASSLETGNYGYTF. CDR3 nucleotides: TGTGCCAGCAGCTTAGAGACAGGCAACTATGGCTACACCTTC.

About this clone: The junction departs from the called germline gene at one end, perhaps through a read error. The chain uses TRBV10-3 and TRBJ2-7; 10 bases align to TRBD1. Germline V gene data show CDR1 as ENHRY and CDR2 as SYGVKD. The CDR3 runs 12 residues. As DNA, the CDR3 is TGTGCCATCAGGACAGGGGGCTACGGGCAGTACTTC. Translating it yields CAIRTGGYGQYF.

CDR3 nucleotides: TGTGCCAGCAGCGTAGGGATGGGCGGGGGAACCTACAATGAGCAGTTCTTC. This gives the protein CASSVGMGGGTYNEQFF. The rearrangement joins TRBV9 to TRBJ2-1; 7 positions agree with TRBD2. The CDR3 is made up of 17 amino acids. Germline V CDR1 and CDR2: SGDLS, YYNGEE. V dropped 0 bases and J dropped 2; count of bases not matched to a gene: 8. Together with reference TRBV9 and TRBJ2-1, the CDR3 gives the full variable domain: DSGVTQTPKHLITATGQRVTLRCSPRSGDLSVYWYQQSLDQGLQFLIQYYNGEERAKGNILERFSAQQFPDLHSELNLSSLELGDSALYFCASSVGMGGGTYNEQFFGPGTRLTVL.

This clone occurred a few times. J is TRBJ1-5 and V is TRBV27, with 10 nucleotides matching TRBD1. The CDR3 is made up of 16 amino acids. Trimming cost V 2 bases and J 6 bases; bases outside gene matches: 7. The germline V gene has CDR1 MNHEY and CDR2 SMNVEV (reference sequence). The CDR3, as DNA: TGTGCCAGCAGTTTAACCCCGGGACAGGGGAGTCAGCCCCAGCATTTT. Encoded protein: CASSLTPGQGSQPQHF.

This clone was found once. The chain links TRBV7-2 to TRBJ1-1, with a possible D match to TRBD1 (6 bases). V lost 5 bases and J lost 0, with 13 bases in between. The germline V gene encodes CDR1 SGHTA and CDR2 FQGNSA. The CDR3 contains 15 residues. The CDR3 DNA is TGTGCCAGCAGCGGAAGGGGGAGGCTGAACACTGAAGCTTTCTTT. It is translated as CASSGRGRLNTEAFF. The whole variable domain, remainder taken from reference TRBV7-2 and TRBJ1-1, is GAGVSQSPSNKVTEKGKDVELRCDPISGHTALYWYRQSLGQGLEFLIYFQGNSAPDKSGLPSDRFSAERTGGSVSTLTIQRTQQEDSAVYLCASSGRGRLNTEAFFGQGTRLTVV.